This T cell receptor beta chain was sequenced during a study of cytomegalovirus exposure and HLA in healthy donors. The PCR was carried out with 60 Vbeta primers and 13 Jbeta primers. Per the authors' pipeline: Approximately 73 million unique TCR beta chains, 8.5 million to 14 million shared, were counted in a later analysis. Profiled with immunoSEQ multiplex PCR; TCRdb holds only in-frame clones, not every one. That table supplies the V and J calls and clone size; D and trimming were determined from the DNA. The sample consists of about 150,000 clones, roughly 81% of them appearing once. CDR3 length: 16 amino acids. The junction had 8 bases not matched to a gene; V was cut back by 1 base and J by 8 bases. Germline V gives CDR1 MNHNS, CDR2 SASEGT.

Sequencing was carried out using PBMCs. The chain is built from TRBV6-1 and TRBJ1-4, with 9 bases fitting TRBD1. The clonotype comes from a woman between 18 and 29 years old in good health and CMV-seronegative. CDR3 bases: TGTGCCAGCAGTGAAGGATCCGGGACAGGGAAGGAAAAACTGTTTTTT. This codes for CASSEGSGTGKEKLFF.